This T cell receptor (beta chain) was recovered during a study of blood T cell repertoires in COVID-19 (TCRdb year 2020). In terms of the full investigation: The collaborator samples originated in the United States, Italy and Spain and spanned the acute and convalescent phases of COVID-19. HLA class I and class II types, where available, came from metadata supplied by the sample provider rather than from assay-based typing. The dataset comprised deeply sampled blood TCRbeta repertoires from subjects exposed to, actively infected with, or recovered from COVID-19. The material from the prospective study consisted of cDNA or gDNA derived from T cells, B-cell-depleted T cells, or PBMCs. The repertoires were made available in a free public database intended to serve as a resource for research on the immune response to SARS-CoV-2. Samples came from the ongoing ImmuneRACE study (first 160 participants) plus 1,254 subjects from 6 global collaborators. The sample metadata nearly always contained a de-identified subject ID, COVID-19 status, age in years and sex. The full study reports these points: The quantity of clinical and demographic metadata differed by source and by participant and was supplied without curation.

TCRbeta CDR3 regions were amplified from genomic DNA by means of the immunoSEQ Assay, a bias-controlled multiplex PCR. Per the authors' processing: The number of nucleated cells in each sample was estimated by amplification of reference gene primers within the assay. To quantify the absolute abundance of each unique TCRbeta CDR3 rearrangement, sequence reads were collapsed and filtered. Productive Simpson clonality was computed per sample as the square root of Simpson's diversity index over productive rearrangements. TCRdb mirrors the immuneACCESS table, restricted to in-frame sequences. Some clones are absent from its copies; in checked studies, under half trace to an unresolved V gene, and the reason for the others is unknown. The V and J calls and clone size were taken over from that table, and D and trimming were inferred from the DNA. This sample has approximately 200,000 clones in its table, and about 81% of those were observed once. The biggest ten clones account for approximately 10% of the sample.

V and J are trimmed by 4 bases and 8 bases, and the gene matches miss 23 bases of the junction. From the germline V gene (reference sequence), CDR1 is PRHDT and CDR2 is FYEKMQ. The CDR3 has 20 amino acids, counting the end cysteine and phenylalanine. Only the CDR3 region is kept as DNA, spanning 60 bases read in frame from base 1. One collaborating source in Seattle enrolled patients during active infection and followed them longitudinally through the course of disease. The collaborating institutions used their own protocols to collect whole blood in K2EDTA tubes. For TCRbeta analysis, collaborator samples were shipped as frozen whole blood, as isolated PBMCs, or as DNA extracted from either sample type. As concerns this clone: The specificity of this receptor is unknown. Base qualities are not at hand, and no much larger clone is one base apart.

The chain links TRBV13 with TRBJ2-1; TRBD2 agrees with 10 junctional bases. The specimen sequenced was peripheral blood. The TCR comes from a woman of 80 years or more with COVID-19, enrolled during active disease. CDR3 reads: CASSSQVGLAGEHGLDEQFF. The sequence in DNA is TGTGCCAGCAGCTCTCAAGTAGGGCTAGCGGGAGAGCACGGATTGGATGAGCAGTTCTTC.